Below are 7 T cell receptor beta chains sequenced from a single sample in a study of regulatory T cells in long-lasting Graves disease. Arm-PCR of CDR3 regions and iRepertoire HTBI primers were used to build TCR beta libraries. TCRdb re-called the multiplex PCR reads through MiXCR, storing one row per CDR3 protein. The sample has about 560,000 distinct CDR3 sequences, about 16% seen once. Specified time point: newly diagnosed GD, antithyroid drugs for less than 3 months. Construction of the TCR library relied on RNA isolated from PBMCs. These data are also associated with another study on T cells in Graves' hyperthyroidism and ophthalmopathy.

This specimen was peripheral blood mononuclear cells (PBMCs), taken at new diagnosis, from a patient treated with antithyroid drugs. All receptors derive from a man between 18 and 35 years old with Graves disease.

This clonotype was seen repeatedly, ten times or more. V usage is TRBV12-3 or TRBV12-4 and J usage is TRBJ1-5, with 9 nucleotides matching TRBD1. The length of the CDR3 is 17 residues. The ends lost 6 bases at V and 5 bases at J; junction bases unmatched: 14. CDR3 in amino acids: CASSPGQGQPGYQPQHF. The CDR3 nucleotides read TGTGCCAGCAGCCCGGGACAGGGACAACCAGGATATCAGCCCCAGCATTTT.

This clonotype came up many times. The gene calls are TRBV2 and TRBJ1-2, with a weak D call TRBD1 (5 bases). The CDR3 has 13 amino acids. V was trimmed by 6 bases and J by 2 bases, leaving 10 bases between them. Germline CDR1 is SNHLY and CDR2 is FYNNEI. CDR3 bases: TGTGCCAGCAGGGGGCGGATAAACTATGGCTACACCTTC. Amino acids: CASRGRINYGYTF.

Of note for this clonotype: A much bigger clone sits one base away, suggesting this may be a read error. The chain carries TRBV28 and TRBJ2-7, with D maybe TRBD2 (6 bases). The CDR3 is 14 residues long. The germline V gene has CDR1 MDHEN and CDR2 SYDVKM. V gave up 3 bases and J gave up 6 bases, with 15 bases separating them. The CDR3 coding sequence is TGTGCCAGCAGTTTCTTAGTGGGAGGTTTCGAGCAGTACTTC. Protein product: CASSFLVGGFEQYF.

J is TRBJ2-5 and V is TRBV6-1; TRBD2 matches at 7 bases. This CDR3 spans 16 amino acids. Germline-derived CDR1 and CDR2 are MNHNS and SASEGT. The ends lost 5 bases at V and 4 bases at J; junction bases unmatched: 13. For the CDR3, the DNA is TGTGCCAGCAGTCCCGGTGGGGCGGGAGACCCAGAGACCCAGTACTTC. Amino acids: CASSPGGAGDPETQYF.

This clonotype was recorded many times. The chain links TRBV4-1 to TRBJ2-7, with 7 bases that match TRBD2. Germline-derived CDR1 and CDR2 are MGHRA and YSYEKL. CDR3 length: 15 amino acids. Unmatched junction bases numbered 7, after V lost 1 base and J lost 4 bases. This chain's CDR3 is CASSQGPLATYEQYF. The CDR3, as DNA: TGCGCCAGCAGCCAAGGTCCACTAGCGACTTACGAGCAGTACTTC.

This clonotype was counted ten times or more. This rearrangement joins TRBV7-9 to TRBJ2-7; the D gene could be TRBD1 or TRBD2 (6 bases each). V gave up 7 bases and J gave up 6 bases, with 16 bases separating them. Germline V gene sequence: CDR1 SEHNR, CDR2 FQNEAQ (reference sequence). This CDR3 has 13 residues. The CDR3 loop is CASISSGAGEQYF. As DNA, the CDR3 is TGTGCCAGCATCTCGTCGGGGGCTGGCGAGCAGTACTTC.

A word on this clonotype: The CDR3 does not close with the conserved phenylalanine or tryptophan, likely indicating a read error. V and J are TRBV27 and TRBJ2-1; 7 bases are a match to TRBD2. V shed 3 bases, J shed 6 bases, and the junction held 20 bases outside the gene matches. Germline-derived CDR1 and CDR2 are MNHEY and SMNVEV (reference sequence). This CDR3 has 19 residues. The CDR3 nucleotides are TGTGCCAGCAGTTTTCAGGACCCGGGGCAGCTAGCGGTCCGCAATGAGCAGTTCCTC. Protein sequence: CASSFQDPGQLAVRNEQFL.